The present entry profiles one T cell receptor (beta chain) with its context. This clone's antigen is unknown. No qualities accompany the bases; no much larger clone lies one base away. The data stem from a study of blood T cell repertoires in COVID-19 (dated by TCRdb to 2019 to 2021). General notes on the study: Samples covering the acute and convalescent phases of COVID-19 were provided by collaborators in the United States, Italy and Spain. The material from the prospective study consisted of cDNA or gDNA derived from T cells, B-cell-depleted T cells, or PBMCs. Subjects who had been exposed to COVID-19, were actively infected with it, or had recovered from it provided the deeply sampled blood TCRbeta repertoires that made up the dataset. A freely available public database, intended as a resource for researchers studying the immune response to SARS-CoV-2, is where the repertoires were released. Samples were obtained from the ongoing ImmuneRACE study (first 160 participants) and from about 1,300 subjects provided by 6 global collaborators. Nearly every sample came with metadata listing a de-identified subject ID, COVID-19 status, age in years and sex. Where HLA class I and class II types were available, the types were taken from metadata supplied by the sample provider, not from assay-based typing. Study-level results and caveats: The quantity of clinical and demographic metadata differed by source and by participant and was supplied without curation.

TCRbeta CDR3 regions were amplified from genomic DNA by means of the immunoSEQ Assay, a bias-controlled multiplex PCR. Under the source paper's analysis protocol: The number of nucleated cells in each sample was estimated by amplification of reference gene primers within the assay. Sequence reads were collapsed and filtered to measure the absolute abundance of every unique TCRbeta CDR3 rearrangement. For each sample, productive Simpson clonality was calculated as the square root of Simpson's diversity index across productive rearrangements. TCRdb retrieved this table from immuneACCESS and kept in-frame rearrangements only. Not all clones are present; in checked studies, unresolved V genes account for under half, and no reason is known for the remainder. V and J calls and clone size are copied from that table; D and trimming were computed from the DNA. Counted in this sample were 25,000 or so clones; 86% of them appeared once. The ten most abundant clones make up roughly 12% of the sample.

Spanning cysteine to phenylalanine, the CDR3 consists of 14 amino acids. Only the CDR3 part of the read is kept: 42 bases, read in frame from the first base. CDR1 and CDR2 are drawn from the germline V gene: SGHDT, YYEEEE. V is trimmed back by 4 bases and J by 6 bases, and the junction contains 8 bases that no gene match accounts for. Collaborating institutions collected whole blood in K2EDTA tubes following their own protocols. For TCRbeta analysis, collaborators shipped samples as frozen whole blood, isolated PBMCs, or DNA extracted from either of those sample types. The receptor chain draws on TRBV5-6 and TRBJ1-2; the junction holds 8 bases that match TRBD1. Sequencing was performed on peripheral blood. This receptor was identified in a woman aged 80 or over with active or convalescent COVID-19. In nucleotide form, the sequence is TGTGCCAGCAGCATCAGGGGGCGCGCTCATGGCTACACCTTC. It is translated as CASSIRGRAHGYTF. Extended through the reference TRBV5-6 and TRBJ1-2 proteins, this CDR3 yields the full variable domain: DAGVTQSPTHLIKTRGQQVTLRCSPKSGHDTVSWYQQALGQGPQFIFQYYEEEERQRGNFPDRFSGHQFPNYSSELNVNALLLGDSALYLCASSIRGRAHGYTFGSGTRLTVV.